This T cell receptor (beta chain) was profiled in a study of T cell repertoires in cytomegalovirus infection. About the research overall: The study used recently identified HLA-C-restricted and well-studied HLA-B-restricted CMV epitopes. Indications came from public TCR beta signatures; they pointed to CMV infection and to a matching HLA type. Study findings and constraints: The ex vivo response was dominated by HLA-C-restricted CMV-specific TCR beta clonotypes.

With respect to this clonotype: Its specificity is unknown. A read error may account for a junction end that differs from germline.

TCRdb passed the reads through MiXCR, listing each CDR3 protein once. Seen here are more than 75,000 distinct CDR3 sequences, over 25% observed once, and the top ten hold 71%. The germline gives CDR1 SEHNR, CDR2 FQNEAQ (reference sequence). This CDR3 region has 13 residues. The sequence was obtained from a human donor in good health (CMV status not recorded). Some clones in this sample may be carry-over from other donors' samples. The specimen was CD8+ T cells from cultured PBMCs, collected from culture after CMV antigen stimulation. The rearrangement links TRBV7-9 to TRBJ2-7; D perhaps matches TRBD1 (5 bases). CDR3 protein: CASSSSRAYGQYF. DNA for the CDR3: TGTGCCAGCAGCTCGTCCAGGGCCTACGGGCAGTACTTC.